This TCR beta chain was found in a study of blood T cell repertoires in COVID-19. Data came from immunoSEQ multiplex PCR; TCRdb stores just in-frame clones and leaves some out. The table lists about 210,000 clones, more than 75% of them singletons, with roughly 13% in the top ten. CDR1 SGHDN and CDR2 FVKESK come from the germline V gene. V shed 1 base and J shed 0 bases, with 16 bases lying between them. The CDR3 is made up of 18 amino acids. Sequenced input: peripheral blood. This rearrangement joins TRBV14 to TRBJ2-4; TRBD1 might be the D (6 bases). The sequence was collected from a human donor in a cohort sampled during active COVID-19. CDR3: CASSQARQGPLAKNIQYF. In nucleotides, the CDR3 is TGTGCCAGCAGCCAAGCGCGGCAGGGGCCCCTAGCCAAAAACATTCAGTACTTC.